The text below deals with one T cell receptor (beta chain). Its antigen is still unknown. This entry belongs to a study of T cell responses to AZD1222 COVID-19 vaccine. Study at large: Both about-4-week and about-12-week second-dose recipients were combined.

Study-level findings and limits: When two AZD1222 doses had been given, Spike-specific TCR breadth and depth rose. Among the donors, most were white British and more were female, and clonal diversity was possibly underestimated. With dominance at 160-218 and 743-854, vaccine-associated CD4 TCRs spanned spike.

The CDR3 length is 16 residues. Germline loops: CDR1 SGHDT, CDR2 YYEEEE. Trimming removed 1 base at V and 5 bases at J, with 16 bases between. The protocol was immunoSEQ multiplex PCR, while the TCRdb copy is restricted to in-frame clones and leaves out a portion. The table lists approximately 120,000 clones, roughly nine tenths of them singletons. The sample was peripheral blood, taken on day 0 of AZD1222 vaccination. The source is an adult in good health. V gene TRBV5-6 combines with J gene TRBJ2-4, with D possibly matching TRBD1 (6 bases). The chain's CDR3 is CASSLFAGQRENIQYF. CDR3 nucleotide sequence: TGTGCCAGCAGCTTGTTTGCCGGACAGCGCGAAAACATTCAGTACTTC.